This TCR beta chain comes out of a study of blood T cell repertoires in COVID-19. Overall study: Nucleic acid was either cDNA or gDNA, and it came from T cells, B-cell-depleted T cells, or PBMCs.

The sample holds one count of this clone. V was clipped by 4 bases and J by 5 bases; unmatched bases: 7. Germline CDR1 reads SGHTS; CDR2 reads YDEGEE. The CDR3 contains 16 residues. Data came from immunoSEQ multiplex PCR; TCRdb stores just in-frame clones and leaves some out. The sample includes some 120,000 clones, around 81% of them seen just once. Sequencing was done on a sample of peripheral blood. The chain combines TRBV5-8 with TRBJ1-6; 9 nucleotides match TRBD1. The receptor's source is a man aged 55-75 years with acute or convalescent COVID-19. Here the CDR3 reads CASSITGGANNSPLHF. CDR3 coding DNA: TGTGCCAGCAGCATTACAGGGGGCGCAAATAATTCACCCCTCCACTTT.